This T cell receptor (beta chain) emerged from a study of cytomegalovirus exposure and HLA in healthy donors. PCR employed 60 Vbeta and 13 Jbeta primers. Produced via immunoSEQ multiplex PCR; TCRdb's table is partial and in-frame only. The sample holds around 150,000 clones, 80% seen once. CDR1 is SGHTS and CDR2 is YDEGEE in the germline V gene. Trimming left V 4 bases short and J 9 bases short, with 5 bases between. The CDR3 sequence is 10 residues long. V and J are TRBV5-8 and TRBJ2-1; D not certain. Sequenced material: PBMCs. The receptor comes from a man between 18 and 35 years old in good health and CMV-seropositive. As DNA, the CDR3 is TGTGCCAGCAGCCTCGGTGAGCAGTTCTTC. This translates into CASSLGEQFF.